The 10 T cell receptor beta chains reported below all come from one sample, sequenced in a study of T-cell memory formation after mild COVID-19. TCRdb fed the 5' RACE reads into MiXCR, producing one record per CDR3 protein. The table has 58,000 or so distinct CDR3 sequences, 25% to 35% seen once. The sequenced material came from PBMCs or a T cell subset sorted from them (not recorded which). These receptors all stem from a man aged 18-30 years who had mild COVID-19 (a few samples of this study predate the infection). Cell type and time point are not known.

This clonotype was counted only a few times. This chain connects TRBV7-9 to TRBJ2-7; D remains ambiguous. Germline V lookup: CDR1 SEHNR, CDR2 FQNEAQ (reference sequence). This CDR3 region has 13 residues. V lost 2 bases, J lost 4 bases, and 9 bases lay in between. The CDR3 spells CASSLSTSYEQYV. The CDR3 bases are TGTGCCAGCAGCTTAAGCACCTCTTACGAGCAGTACGTC.

The chain uses TRBV6-5 and TRBJ2-3; D is possibly TRBD2 (6 bases). The CDR3 sequence is 15 residues long. V lost 0 bases and J lost 2, with 9 bases in between. Per germline, CDR1 MNHEY and CDR2 SVGAGI. The CDR3 DNA sequence: TGTGCCAGCAGTTACTCCGGAGGGAACACAGATACGCAGTATTTT. Translated: CASSYSGGNTDTQYF.

The chain combines TRBV10-3 with TRBJ2-5; TRBD1 matches at 12 bases. This CDR3 comprises 19 residues. Per the germline V gene, CDR1 is ENHRY and CDR2 is SYGVKD. V trimming: 2 bases; J trimming: 5 bases; junction bases outside the gene matches: 15. The CDR3 here is CAISEGDRGPAGGGETQYF. In DNA form, the CDR3 reads TGTGCCATCAGTGAGGGGGACAGGGGGCCCGCGGGGGGCGGTGAGACCCAGTACTTC.

This clonotype has only one observation. The chain has TRBV7-9 and TRBJ2-3; 10 positions agree with TRBD1. There are 16 residues in the CDR3. Germline lookup yields CDR1 SEHNR and CDR2 FQNEAQ (reference sequence). Trimming cost V 5 bases and J 2 bases; bases outside gene matches: 7. CDR3 protein: CASSPRQGAFTDTQYF. Written as DNA, the CDR3 is TGTGCCAGCAGCCCAAGACAGGGGGCCTTCACAGATACGCAGTATTTT.

The chain links TRBV6-2 or TRBV6-3 to TRBJ2-7, with D possibly called TRBD1 or TRBD2 (5 bases each). Trimming took 6 bases from V and 0 from J, leaving 12 bases between them. The length of the CDR3 is 14 residues. Germline V gives CDR1 MNHEY, CDR2 SVGEGT. CDR3 amino acids: CASSPGTVSYEQYF. CDR3 bases: TGTGCCAGCAGCCCCGGGACGGTCTCCTACGAGCAGTACTTC.

This clonotype turned up a few times. This rearrangement joins TRBV6-5 to TRBJ2-7; 7 positions match TRBD1. The V and J ends lost 5 bases and 0 bases, in that order; junction bases with no gene match: 13. CDR3 size: 17 residues. In germline, CDR1 is MNHEY, CDR2 SVGAGI. CDR3 DNA: TGTGCCAGCAGTCGCCATCTCGGGACAGTCAACTCCTACGAGCAGTACTTC. Protein sequence: CASSRHLGTVNSYEQYF.

The V and J genes are TRBV9 and TRBJ2-5; 8 nucleotides match TRBD2. Trimming cost V 3 bases and J 1 base; bases outside gene matches: 11. Germline loops: CDR1 SGDLS, CDR2 YYNGEE. The CDR3 extends over 17 amino acids. The DNA for the CDR3 is TGTGCCAGCAGCGGCTCTAGGAAGGCGGGGGGCCAAGAGACCCAGTACTTC. Translating it yields CASSGSRKAGGQETQYF.

This chain connects TRBV29-1 to TRBJ2-3; TRBD1 agrees at 7 bases. Germline-derived CDR1 and CDR2 are SQVTM and ANQGSEA. J was trimmed by 4 bases and V by 6 bases; bases with no gene match: 7. CDR3 length equals 13 residues. The CDR3 reads CSVYRGSADTQYF. In nucleotides, the CDR3 is TGCAGCGTGTACAGGGGATCCGCAGATACGCAGTATTTT.

V is TRBV12-3 or TRBV12-4 and J is TRBJ2-2; 10 nucleotides align to TRBD2. The CDR3 runs 15 residues. V shed 6 bases and J 9 bases; nucleotides not matched to a gene: 10. In DNA form, the CDR3 reads TGTGCCAGCAGCTCTGGGATAGCGGGGGGCCGGGAGCTGTTTTTT. Protein product: CASSSGIAGGRELFF.

The chain uses TRBV11-2 and TRBJ1-1, with a weak D call TRBD1 (5 bases). Between the trimmed V and J ends, which lost 5 bases and 5 bases, there was a span of 9 bases. This CDR3 contains 12 residues. CDR1 SGHAT and CDR2 FQNNGV come from the germline V gene. CDR3 sequence: CASSARVTEAFF. CDR3 nucleotide sequence: TGTGCCAGCAGCGCCAGGGTGACTGAAGCTTTCTTT.